These 25 T cell receptor beta chains originate from one sample sequenced in a study of early T cells in non-severe SARS-CoV-2 infection. TCRdb passed the 5' RACE reads through MiXCR, listing each CDR3 protein once. In the table there are some 60,000 distinct CDR3 sequences, approximately 9.3% of which are singletons. The sequenced sample was whole blood. These receptors all come from an adult who was a healthcare worker with PCR-confirmed SARS-CoV-2 infection or an uninfected control (not recorded which).

In its sample, this clonotype was seen a few times. Germline is not matched at one junction end, which may reflect a read error. The J gene is TRBJ2-4, the V gene TRBV12-3 or TRBV12-4; D is possibly TRBD1 (7 bases). CDR3 length: 13 amino acids. The CDR3 spells CASSPGVRGGQSF. CDR3 sequence (DNA): TGTGCCAGCAGCCCGGGAGTTAGAGGGGGCCAGTCCTTC.

This clonotype came up many times. This chain joins TRBV10-3 and TRBJ2-7; D not resolved. The CDR3 spans 13 residues. V dropped 0 bases and J dropped 3 bases, with 6 bases sitting between them. Germline-derived CDR1 and CDR2 are ENHRY and SYGVKD. CDR3 nucleotides: TGTGCCATCAGTGAGTCACTCCTCTACGAGCAGTACTTC. This sequence encodes CAISESLLYEQYF.

This chain joins TRBV5-1 and TRBJ1-2; 7 bases line up with TRBD1. V trimming: 4 bases; J trimming: 7 bases; junction bases outside the gene matches: 13. The germline V gene has CDR1 SGHRS and CDR2 YFSETQ. The CDR3 is 15 amino acids. This CDR3 is CASSPGQVQRSGYTF. The CDR3 DNA reads as TGCGCCAGCAGCCCCGGACAGGTCCAAAGATCTGGCTACACCTTC.

This clonotype has just a few counts. The chain uses TRBV24-1 and TRBJ2-2; 7 bases are a match to TRBD1. This CDR3 region has 15 residues. V shed 4 bases, J shed 4 bases, and the junction held 5 bases outside the gene matches. CDR1 is KGHDR, CDR2 SFDVKD, per germline. The CDR3 sequence: CATSDYGTATGELFF. Here the CDR3 DNA reads TGTGCCACCAGTGACTATGGGACAGCCACCGGGGAGCTGTTTTTT.

This clonotype turned up a few times. The chain uses TRBV20-1 and TRBJ2-1; TRBD2 matches at 8 bases. The CDR3 runs 13 residues. V dropped 5 bases and J dropped 7; count of bases not matched to a gene: 7. The germline V gene has CDR1 DFQATT and CDR2 SNEGSKA (reference sequence). For the CDR3, the DNA is TGCAGTGCTGGTAAGACTAGCGCAAATGAGCAGTTCTTC. Its translation: CSAGKTSANEQFF.

This chain connects TRBV7-6 to TRBJ2-1, with 9 bases lining up with TRBD2. Germline V CDR1 and CDR2: SGHVS, FNYEAQ. Trimming took 5 bases from V and 8 from J; bases not matched to a gene: 13. The CDR3 has 16 residues. The CDR3 DNA is TGTGCCAGCAGCCCTTGGAAAGCGGGAGGCCGAGATGAGCAGTTCTTC. Its protein is CASSPWKAGGRDEQFF.

This clonotype has a count of ten or more. The rearrangement joins TRBV9 to TRBJ2-1; weak D call: TRBD1 (6 bases). Per the germline V gene, CDR1 is SGDLS and CDR2 is YYNGEE. The CDR3 sequence is 14 residues long. V was clipped by 1 base and J by 6 bases, with 11 bases between them. The CDR3: CASSVTGMSNEQFF. For the CDR3, the DNA is TGTGCCAGCAGCGTAACAGGGATGAGCAATGAGCAGTTCTTC.

This clonotype showed up just a few times. The V gene is TRBV30, the J gene TRBJ2-6; no reliable D call. V was shortened by 3 bases and J by 4 bases, with 7 bases between the two germline ends. The CDR3 totals 13 residues. Germline CDR1 reads GTSNPN; CDR2 reads SVGIG (reference sequence). CDR3 loop: CAWRGLGANVLTF. CDR3 sequence (DNA): TGTGCCTGGAGAGGGCTCGGGGCCAACGTCCTGACTTTC.

This clonotype was seen at least ten times. V usage is TRBV29-1 and J usage is TRBJ1-2, with D unclear. In germline, CDR1 is SQVTM, CDR2 ANQGSEA. The V end was cut by 0 bases, the J end by 3 bases, with 8 bases between. The CDR3 length is 13 residues. CDR3 in amino acids: CSVEEATDYGYTF. The CDR3 DNA is TGCAGCGTTGAAGAAGCCACTGACTATGGCTACACCTTC.

This clonotype appeared a few times. V is TRBV10-3 and J is TRBJ2-3; D remains unclear. CDR1 and CDR2 (germline): ENHRY, SYGVKD. The length of the CDR3 is 13 residues. V lost 3 bases and J 2 bases, leaving 6 bases between the germline ends. CDR3 nucleotide sequence: TGTGCCATCAGTGAATCAACCACAGATACGCAGTATTTT. It is translated as CAISESTTDTQYF.

This clonotype was counted many times. The J gene is TRBJ2-3, the V gene TRBV9; D gene ambiguous. Germline CDR1 reads SGDLS; CDR2 reads YYNGEE. V lost 2 bases to trimming and J lost 2 bases, with 9 bases between them. The CDR3 covers 14 residues. CDR3 sequence: CASSVRSYTDTQYF. CDR3 bases: TGTGCCAGCAGCGTGAGGTCTTACACAGATACGCAGTATTTT.

This chain uses TRBV18 with TRBJ1-4, with D maybe TRBD1 (6 bases). Germline V gives CDR1 KGHSH, CDR2 LQKENI. With 4 bases removed from V and 8 bases from J, the gap between germline ends came to 17 bases. CDR3 length: 15 residues. The CDR3 nucleotides are TGTGCCAGCTCACGGGGGGGCAGCCGCCGGGAAAAACTGTTTTTT. This translates into CASSRGGSRREKLFF.

This clonotype has just a few counts. The chain is built from TRBV15 and TRBJ1-1; D is possibly TRBD1 (6 bases). V gave up 5 bases and J gave up 1 base, with 14 bases separating them. Germline values: CDR1 LNHNV, CDR2 YYDKDF (reference sequence). This CDR3 has 15 residues. CDR3 DNA: TGTGCCACCAGCGCCGGACAGATTCCGAACACTGAAGCTTTCTTT. Its protein product is CATSAGQIPNTEAFF.

This clonotype has at least ten counts. The V call is TRBV14, the J call TRBJ1-4; TRBD1 matches 9 bases. The CDR3 covers 19 residues. With V trimmed by 4 bases and J by 8 bases, 20 bases remained unmatched. From germline, CDR1 is SGHDN and CDR2 FVKESK. The CDR3 sequence is CASSRRPGTGSWFGEKLFF. For the CDR3, the DNA is TGTGCCAGCAGCCGCCGTCCCGGGACAGGGTCTTGGTTTGGAGAAAAACTGTTTTTT.

This clonotype has ten or more counts. This rearrangement joins TRBV24-1 to TRBJ2-1; 9 bases match TRBD2. Germline CDR1 KGHDR, CDR2 SFDVKD. V lost 4 bases and J lost 14; bases outside the gene matches: 14. The CDR3 sequence is 15 residues long. In nucleotides, the CDR3 is TGTGCCACCAGTGACCCAGCTGCTGGCGGGAGGGTGGAGTTCTTC. Residues: CATSDPAAGGRVEFF.

This clonotype was recorded at least ten times. The V and J genes are TRBV12-3 or TRBV12-4 and TRBJ1-1, with D maybe TRBD1 (6 bases). The CDR3 is 14 amino acids. Between the trimmed V and J ends, which lost 10 bases and 4 bases, there was a span of 19 bases. The CDR3, as DNA: TGTGCCAATTCTCGCCCAGGGGTCTCCACTGAAGCTTTCTTT. Its translation: CANSRPGVSTEAFF.

The chain uses TRBV5-1 and TRBJ2-2, with 7 bases lining up with TRBD1. This CDR3 spans 15 amino acids. Germline V gives CDR1 SGHRS, CDR2 YFSETQ. The trim removed 3 bases at V and 1 base at J, leaving 3 bases unmatched. This CDR3 is CASSSGTVNTGELFF. CDR3 DNA: TGCGCCAGCAGCTCCGGGACAGTGAACACCGGGGAGCTGTTTTTT.

This clonotype showed up many times. The V gene is TRBV20-1, the J gene TRBJ2-5, with D uncertain. The CDR3 contains 14 residues. V lost 2 bases and J lost 1, with 11 bases in between. The V gene's germline CDR1 is DFQATT and CDR2 SNEGSKA (reference sequence). The CDR3: CSARWATLQETQYF. CDR3 DNA sequence: TGCAGTGCTAGATGGGCAACTCTCCAAGAGACCCAGTACTTC.

Ten or more counts support this clonotype. The CDR3 nucleotides read TGTGCCAGCAGTACCGGGACAGGGGTCCCCACTGAAGCTTTCTTT. Translated: CASSTGTGVPTEAFF. The chain links TRBV6-5 to TRBJ1-1; 10 bases line up with TRBD1. Trimming took 5 bases from V and 4 from J; bases not matched to a gene: 7. Germline lookup yields CDR1 MNHEY and CDR2 SVGAGI. The CDR3 runs to 15 residues.

This clonotype was detected many times. The J gene is TRBJ2-1, the V gene TRBV11-2; 10 bases fit TRBD2. Per germline, CDR1 SGHAT and CDR2 FQNNGV. The V gene end was trimmed by 3 bases and the J gene end by 8 bases; junction bases not matched to a gene: 10. The CDR3 contains 16 residues. The CDR3 nucleotides read TGTGCCAGCAGCTTTCTAAGCGGGAGGGCCTTGCATGAGCAGTTCTTC. The encoded protein is CASSFLSGRALHEQFF.

This clonotype appeared many times. This rearrangement joins TRBV7-2 to TRBJ2-2; D remains unclear. Per the germline V gene, CDR1 is SGHTA and CDR2 is FQGNSA. V gave up 6 bases and J gave up 7 bases, with 12 bases separating them. The CDR3 spans 13 residues. This CDR3 is CASSSYGVGELFF. CDR3 nucleotide sequence: TGTGCCAGCAGTTCTTATGGGGTCGGGGAGCTGTTTTTT. The full variable domain, with the rest looked up from reference TRBV7-2 and TRBJ2-2, is GAGVSQSPSNKVTEKGKDVELRCDPISGHTALYWYRQSLGQGLEFLIYFQGNSAPDKSGLPSDRFSAERTGGSVSTLTIQRTQQEDSAVYLCASSSYGVGELFFGEGSRLTVL.

This chain uses TRBV12-3 or TRBV12-4 with TRBJ2-7; D ambiguous. CDR3 size: 13 residues. V lost 4 bases to trimming and J lost 2 bases, with 9 bases between them. The CDR3 sequence: CASSWASTYEQYF. The CDR3 nucleotides read TGTGCCAGCAGTTGGGCCTCTACCTACGAGCAGTACTTC.

This clonotype was seen a handful of times. This sequence joins TRBV20-1 and TRBJ2-1; TRBD2 might be the D (6 bases). V was shortened by 5 bases and J by 0 bases, with 14 bases between the two germline ends. The germline V gene has CDR1 DFQATT and CDR2 SNEGSKA (reference sequence). The length of the CDR3 is 15 residues. For the CDR3, the DNA is TGCAGTGCTGAAGGACTACCCAGCTCCTACAATGAGCAGTTCTTC. Its protein product is CSAEGLPSSYNEQFF.

There are a few counts of this clonotype. The V call is TRBV11-2, the J call TRBJ2-5; D uncertain. Trimming removed 5 bases from V and 2 bases from J, with 18 bases in between. CDR3 length: 16 amino acids. Germline assignment: CDR1 SGHAT and CDR2 FQNNGV. The CDR3 DNA follows: TGTGCCAGCAGCAAACCGCTACCAGGCAATCAAGAGACCCAGTACTTC. Encoded protein: CASSKPLPGNQETQYF.

At least ten counts were recorded for this clonotype. V and J are TRBV20-1 and TRBJ2-2; TRBD2 matches 8 bases. This CDR3 comprises 17 residues. Trimming at V came to 3 bases and at J to 1 base, leaving 10 bases not matched to a gene. In germline, CDR1 is DFQATT, CDR2 SNEGSKA (reference sequence). DNA for the CDR3: TGCAGTGCTAGTCTCCCCGCAGCGGGAGAGAACACCGGGGAGCTGTTTTTT. Its translation: CSASLPAAGENTGELFF.